Only a few counts were recorded for the clone carrying this T cell receptor beta chain. This record comes from a study of blood T cell repertoires in COVID-19. Looking at the study overall: Sources were T cells, B-cell-depleted T cells, or PBMCs; the material itself was cDNA or gDNA.

Clones were read by immunoSEQ multiplex PCR, and TCRdb kept only the in-frame ones, dropping some. The sample has around 200,000 clones, 65% to 85% seen once. Looked up from germline, CDR1 is MGHRA and CDR2 is YSYEKL. The V segment lost 4 bases and the J segment 2 bases; nucleotides outside the gene matches: 3. This CDR3 has 15 amino acids. The receptor was isolated from a man aged 50 to 60 with active or convalescent COVID-19. V gene TRBV4-1 combines with J gene TRBJ2-1; 9 bases align to TRBD1. Source material: peripheral blood. CDR3 sequence: CASSRTGGAYNEQFF. In nucleotides, the CDR3 is TGCGCCAGCAGCCGTACAGGGGGCGCCTACAATGAGCAGTTCTTC.